Each of the 4 T cell receptor beta chains below was sequenced from the same sample in a study of OX40 agonist ivuxolimab in advanced cancers. Profiling relied on immunoSEQ multiplex PCR, and the TCRdb table lists in-frame clones only, not all of them. The data hold some 42,000 clones, with more than 70% observed a single time. This sample comprised CD4+ or CD8+ T cells sorted from blood, obtained in a trial of the OX40 agonist ivuxolimab. The receptors derive from an adult with an advanced solid tumor such as melanoma, head and neck, liver or kidney cancer.

V and J are TRBV9 and TRBJ2-7; D is perhaps TRBD1 or TRBD2 (5 bases each). CDR1 SGDLS and CDR2 YYNGEE come from the germline V gene. Trimming took off 1 base at V and 2 bases at J, with 10 bases between the two ends. This CDR3 region has 14 residues. CDR3 sequence: CASSVRDAAYEQYF. In DNA, the CDR3 is TGTGCCAGCAGCGTAAGGGACGCAGCCTACGAGCAGTACTTC.

The CDR3 DNA reads TGCGCCAGCAGCCAAGGGACTTGGCTAGCGGGGTCCGGGGAGCTGTTTTTT. Translated: CASSQGTWLAGSGELFF. This rearrangement joins TRBV4-3 to TRBJ2-2; 9 bases line up with TRBD2. Unmatched junction bases numbered 9, after V lost 1 base and J lost 6 bases. The CDR3 runs to 17 residues. CDR1 is LGHNA and CDR2 is YSLEER in the germline V gene.

Sample share makes this clone medium-sized. This same CDR3 is encoded by further DNA sequences in the sample. The gene calls are TRBV28 and TRBJ1-4; possible D gene TRBD1, 5 bases. CDR3 length: 15 amino acids. The germline V and J ends were trimmed by 6 bases and 3 bases, with 14 bases remaining between them. Germline V gene lookup returns CDR1 MDHEN and CDR2 SYDVKM. DNA of the CDR3: TGTGCCAGCAGCACTCAGACAGCGCCTAATGAAAAACTGTTTTTT. It codes for CASSTQTAPNEKLFF. The whole variable domain, remainder taken from reference TRBV28 and TRBJ1-4, is DVKVTQSSRYLVKRTGEKVFLECVQDMDHENMFWYRQDPGLGLRLIYFSYDVKMKEKGDIPEGYSVSREKKERFSLILESASTNQTSMYLCASSTQTAPNEKLFFGSGTQLSVL.

This chain links TRBV6-5 with TRBJ2-2, with TRBD2 matching 7 bases. Germline CDR1 and CDR2: MNHEY and SVGAGI. The CDR3 is 14 residues long. V lost 8 bases and J lost 0; bases outside the gene matches: 3. The CDR3 spells CASWEGSNTGELFF. CDR3 DNA: TGTGCCAGCTGGGAGGGTTCGAACACCGGGGAGCTGTTTTTT.